This TCR beta chain was sequenced for a study of OX40 agonist ivuxolimab in advanced cancers. Study details: Dose-escalation patients were diagnosed with hepatocellular carcinoma, melanoma, renal cell cancer or head and neck cancer. There were three patients with partial responses, one having hepatocellular carcinoma and two cutaneous melanoma.

Germline values: CDR1 SNHLY, CDR2 FYNNEI. This CDR3 is 15 amino acids long. Trimming at V came to 4 bases and at J to 1 base, leaving 6 bases not matched to a gene. Here immunoSEQ multiplex PCR was the method, and the copy in TCRdb shows in-frame clones only, minus some. The sample holds tens of thousands of clones, roughly 92% seen once. The rearrangement joins TRBV2 to TRBJ1-1; 7 bases are a match to TRBD1. Sequencing used CD4+ or CD8+ T cells sorted from blood, obtained in a trial of the OX40 agonist ivuxolimab. This TCR was sampled from an adult with an advanced solid tumor such as melanoma, head and neck, liver or kidney cancer. DNA for the CDR3: TGTGCCAGCAGTGTGCTGACAGGGAGGAACACTGAAGCTTTCTTT. It encodes CASSVLTGRNTEAFF.